A single sample is the source of the 6 T cell receptor beta chains below, sequenced in a study of blood T cell repertoires in COVID-19. Generated by immunoSEQ multiplex PCR, the TCRdb table keeps only in-frame clones and is missing some. The sample carries about 34,000 clones, 85% to 95% recorded once. The sequencing input was peripheral blood. Receptors were obtained from a man in his sixties with active or convalescent COVID-19.

The CDR3 sequence: CASREEGRMTYEQYF. The CDR3 DNA follows: TGTGCCAGCAGGGAGGAGGGGAGGATGACCTACGAGCAGTACTTC. The chain is built from TRBV28 and TRBJ2-7, with D possibly TRBD2 on 6 matching bases. This CDR3 is built from 15 residues. CDR1 is MDHEN, CDR2 SYDVKM, per germline. V was pared by 6 bases and J by 2 bases, with 17 bases between.

V is TRBV2 and J is TRBJ1-1, with 9 bases identical to TRBD1. Germline trimming cut 6 bases from V and 1 base from J; bases unmatched to any gene: 6. The germline gives CDR1 SNHLY, CDR2 FYNNEI. This CDR3 is 15 amino acids long. The chain's CDR3 is CASRDRGGGNTEAFF. CDR3 bases: TGTGCCAGCAGAGACAGGGGGGGAGGGAACACTGAAGCTTTCTTT.

This chain uses TRBV24-1 with TRBJ1-2; perhaps TRBD1 as D (5 bases). The CDR3 is 15 residues long. In germline, CDR1 is KGHDR, CDR2 SFDVKD. V was shortened by 2 bases and J by 6 bases, with 15 bases between the two germline ends. CDR3 nucleotide sequence: TGTGCCACCAGTGATTCGCAGACAGCCAGGGATGGCTACACCTTC. It is translated as CATSDSQTARDGYTF.

J is TRBJ2-1 and V is TRBV20-1, with D possibly matching TRBD2 (5 bases). The V and J ends lost 6 bases and 9 bases respectively, with 12 bases between them. From germline, CDR1 is DFQATT and CDR2 SNEGSKA (reference sequence). This CDR3 is built from 11 residues. The CDR3 sequence: CSAVAAGEQFF. CDR3 DNA: TGCAGTGCAGTGGCCGCGGGTGAGCAGTTCTTC.

The chain has TRBV7-8 and TRBJ2-3, with a weak D call TRBD1 (5 bases). V lost 2 bases and J lost 0, with 12 bases in between. The CDR3 is 16 residues long. CDR1 is SGHVS, CDR2 FQNEAQ, per germline. In nucleotides, the CDR3 is TGTGCCAGCAGCTTATCGACAGCTCTAAGCACAGATACGCAGTATTTT. Translating it yields CASSLSTALSTDTQYF. Looking up the rest from reference TRBV7-8 and TRBJ2-3 gives the full variable domain: GAGVSQSPRYKVAKRGQDVALRCDPISGHVSLFWYQQALGQGPEFLTYFQNEAQLDKSGLPSDRFFAERPEGSVSTLKIQRTQQEDSAVYLCASSLSTALSTDTQYFGPGTRLTVL.

This clone appeared once. J is TRBJ1-1 and V is TRBV24-1; D gene uncertain. Trimming removed 2 bases at V and 1 base at J, with 4 bases between. Germline lookup yields CDR1 KGHDR and CDR2 SFDVKD. The CDR3 length is 13 residues. CDR3 nucleotide sequence: TGTGCCACCAGTGATTCGGGGAACACTGAAGCTTTCTTT. It yields the protein CATSDSGNTEAFF.